Following are 30 T cell receptor beta chains from one sample sequenced in a study of cytomegalovirus exposure and HLA in healthy donors. A multiplex PCR was run with 60 Vbeta primers and 13 Jbeta primers. The protocol was immunoSEQ multiplex PCR, while the TCRdb copy is restricted to in-frame clones and leaves out a portion. The data show 110,000 or so clones, with 60% to 85% seen just once and approximately 12% held by the top ten. The sequenced sample consisted of PBMCs. These receptors came from a woman aged 40 to 55 in good health and CMV-seropositive.

The J gene is TRBJ1-1, the V gene TRBV9, with D tentatively TRBD1 (5 bases). The V and J ends lost 0 bases and 3 bases respectively, with 9 bases between them. Germline values: CDR1 SGDLS, CDR2 YYNGEE. This CDR3 comprises 14 residues. The DNA of the CDR3 is TGTGCCAGCAGCGTAGCCGGGGGATACACTGAAGCTTTCTTT. Protein: CASSVAGGYTEAFF.

Written as DNA, the CDR3 is TGTGCCAGCAGCTTAGCGGGTAGGGGGGGGGTGGGCAATGAGCAGTTCTTC. It encodes CASSLAGRGGVGNEQFF. V and J are TRBV7-2 and TRBJ2-1; D perhaps matches TRBD2 (7 bases). CDR3 length: 17 amino acids. The germline CDR1 and CDR2 sequences are SGHTA and FQGNSA. V was cut by 0 bases and J by 6 bases, with 18 bases left in between. Full variable domain (outside the CDR3, taken from reference TRBV7-2 and TRBJ2-1): GAGVSQSPSNKVTEKGKDVELRCDPISGHTALYWYRQSLGQGLEFLIYFQGNSAPDKSGLPSDRFSAERTGGSVSTLTIQRTQQEDSAVYLCASSLAGRGGVGNEQFFGPGTRLTVL.

This chain connects TRBV19 to TRBJ1-2; D remains ambiguous. The germline CDR1 and CDR2 sequences are LNHDA and SQIVND (reference sequence). This CDR3 is 15 amino acids long. V gave up 7 bases and J gave up 4 bases, with 19 bases separating them. CDR3 nucleotide sequence: TGTGCCAGTATCCGCAGGCCTCTGGCAGGCTATGGCTACACCTTC. As protein: CASIRRPLAGYGYTF.

This clone has only a few counts. The V and J genes are TRBV10-3 and TRBJ1-6; D perhaps matches TRBD1 (5 bases). There are 13 residues in the CDR3. Per germline, CDR1 ENHRY and CDR2 SYGVKD. V was clipped by 4 bases and J by 5 bases, with 6 bases between them. The CDR3 coding sequence is TGTGCCATCAGTGGACAGCATAATTCACCCCTCCACTTT. It specifies CAISGQHNSPLHF.

V is TRBV9 and J is TRBJ1-3; no definite D call. The CDR3 is 14 residues long. Looked up from germline, CDR1 is SGDLS and CDR2 is YYNGEE. Between the trimmed V and J ends, which lost 0 bases and 0 bases, there was a span of 4 bases. The CDR3 loop reads CASSVDYSGNTIYF. CDR3 in DNA: TGTGCCAGCAGCGTAGATTACTCTGGAAACACCATATATTTT.

This clone was detected only a few times. Other DNA sequences in the same sample also yield this CDR3. The chain combines TRBV2 with TRBJ1-1, with D possibly TRBD1 on 6 matching bases. Germline V gene sequence: CDR1 SNHLY, CDR2 FYNNEI. This CDR3 is built from 14 residues. The V end was cut by 3 bases, the J end by 2 bases, with 10 bases between. CDR3 bases: TGTGCCAGCAGTGATCGAGGGGGAAACACTGAAGCTTTCTTT. Protein: CASSDRGGNTEAFF.

This clone showed up just once. The genes are TRBV27 and TRBJ1-1; D is ambiguous. The CDR3 covers 14 residues. Germline CDR1 reads MNHEY; CDR2 reads SMNVEV (reference sequence). Trimming removed 3 bases from V and 0 bases from J, with 8 bases in between. In nucleotides, the CDR3 is TGTGCCAGCAGTTTCGGTCCCTTGAACACTGAAGCTTTCTTT. Its translation: CASSFGPLNTEAFF.

V gene TRBV5-6 combines with J gene TRBJ1-1; a weak D match, TRBD1 (6 bases). V lost 1 base and J 0 bases, leaving 13 bases between the germline ends. The CDR3 consists of 16 residues. Germline lookup yields CDR1 SGHDT and CDR2 YYEEEE. The CDR3 is CASSLIGDTVNTEAFF. The CDR3 DNA follows: TGTGCCAGCAGCTTGATTGGGGACACAGTGAACACTGAAGCTTTCTTT. The entire variable domain, with the rest obtained from reference TRBV5-6 and TRBJ1-1, is as follows: DAGVTQSPTHLIKTRGQQVTLRCSPKSGHDTVSWYQQALGQGPQFIFQYYEEEERQRGNFPDRFSGHQFPNYSSELNVNALLLGDSALYLCASSLIGDTVNTEAFFGQGTRLTVV.

The CDR3 bases are TGCGCCAGCAGTGCCGGGGGGTTGGCCGGGGAGCTGTTTTTT. It specifies CASSAGGLAGELFF. The chain uses TRBV10-1 and TRBJ2-2, with 7 bases aligning to TRBD2. Germline trimming cut 4 bases from V and 6 bases from J; bases unmatched to any gene: 5. The CDR3 length is 14 residues. Germline assignment: CDR1 WNHNN and CDR2 SYGVQD (reference sequence).

The CDR3 spells CASNDRGGLQCEQYF. The DNA for the CDR3 is TGTGCCAGCAACGACAGGGGAGGCCTCCAATGCGAGCAGTACTTC. The rearrangement uses TRBV12-1 and TRBJ2-7; whether TRBD1, the table's D call, matches the DNA was not checked. TRBV12-1 is a pseudogene. The CDR3 has 15 residues.

V gene TRBV7-2 combines with J gene TRBJ1-5; a possible D gene is TRBD1 (6 bases). From germline, CDR1 is SGHTA and CDR2 FQGNSA. V dropped 5 bases and J dropped 6 bases, with 14 bases sitting between them. The length of the CDR3 is 14 residues. The CDR3 sequence is CASSDRGGGQPQHF. As DNA, the CDR3 is TGTGCCAGCAGCGACCGAGGGGGTGGTCAGCCCCAGCATTTT.

The V and J genes are TRBV4-1 and TRBJ2-5; no firm D call. CDR1 and CDR2 (germline): MGHRA, YSYEKL. The CDR3 totals 14 residues. Trimming pared 1 base from V and 4 bases from J, leaving 10 bases between. The DNA of the CDR3 is TGCGCCAGCAGCCAAGGATTTCTAGTAGAGACCCAGTACTTC. Translation: CASSQGFLVETQYF.

The V call is TRBV4-1, the J call TRBJ2-6, with TRBD2 as a possible D gene (6 bases). This CDR3 region has 18 residues. CDR1 and CDR2 (germline): MGHRA, YSYEKL. The germline V and J ends were trimmed by 3 bases and 3 bases, with 18 bases remaining between them. The CDR3, as DNA: TGCGCCAGCAGCCACCCCGGGACTCCCGTAGGTGGGGCCAACGTCCTGACTTTC. Its translation is CASSHPGTPVGGANVLTF.

The sample holds a few counts of this clone. The chain has TRBV27 and TRBJ1-2; 7 bases align to TRBD1. The germline V gene encodes CDR1 MNHEY and CDR2 SMNVEV (reference sequence). V lost 2 bases to trimming and J lost 8 bases; unmatched junction nucleotides: 5. The CDR3 sequence is 13 residues long. The CDR3 here is CASSLVTGSGYTF. The DNA for the CDR3 is TGTGCCAGCAGTTTAGTGACAGGGAGCGGCTACACCTTC.

V is TRBV6-5 and J is TRBJ2-2, with TRBD1 matching 8 bases. The germline CDR1 and CDR2 sequences are MNHEY and SVGAGI. J gave up 5 bases and V 8 bases, and 10 bases lay outside the gene matches. This CDR3 has 15 amino acids. In nucleotides, the CDR3 is TGTGCCAGCGGAAGGACAGGGATCTTGACCGGGGAGCTGTTTTTT. Protein product: CASGRTGILTGELFF.

This clone turned up a few times. The rearrangement joins TRBV9 to TRBJ2-3; D is perhaps TRBD1 (6 bases). This CDR3 contains 15 residues. The V end was cut by 0 bases, the J end by 3 bases, with 11 bases between. Germline CDR1 SGDLS, CDR2 YYNGEE. This CDR3 is CASSVATGTTDTQYF. The CDR3 region has the DNA TGTGCCAGCAGCGTAGCAACAGGGACGACAGATACGCAGTATTTT.

DNA of the CDR3: TGTGCCAGCAGTTACACGGAGATCACAGATACGCAGTATTTT. Residues: CASSYTEITDTQYF. V is TRBV6-5 and J is TRBJ2-3, with D hard to call. Trimming took 2 bases from V and 2 from J, leaving 8 bases between them. Germline CDR1 is MNHEY and CDR2 is SVGAGI. CDR3 size: 14 residues.

V usage is TRBV4-2 and J usage is TRBJ1-6, with D possibly being TRBD1 (5 bases). The CDR3 is 14 amino acids. The V gene's germline CDR1 is LGHNA and CDR2 YNFKEQ. Trimming shortened V by 3 bases and J by 3 bases, and 6 bases separated the two germline ends. In DNA form, the CDR3 reads TGTGCCAGCAGCCAGACAGACTATAATTCACCCCTCCACTTT. Translation: CASSQTDYNSPLHF.

This clone occurred once. The chain carries TRBV5-1 and TRBJ2-7; 8 bases are a match to TRBD1. The CDR3 has 14 residues. Per the germline V gene, CDR1 is SGHRS and CDR2 is YFSETQ. With 4 bases clipped from V and 4 bases from J, the junction kept 7 bases outside the gene matches. CDR3 DNA: TGCGCCAGCAGCCCCCGGGACAGGACGTACGAGCAGTACTTC. Translated, it gives CASSPRDRTYEQYF.

The gene calls are TRBV6-1 and TRBJ1-2, with D tentatively TRBD1 (5 bases). V was trimmed by 1 base and J by 1 base, leaving 7 bases between them. Germline CDR1 is MNHNS and CDR2 is SASEGT. This CDR3 has 14 amino acids. CDR3 DNA: TGTGCCAGCAGTGAAGGACAGATTAACTATGGCTACACCTTC. Its protein product is CASSEGQINYGYTF.

This chain uses TRBV18 with TRBJ1-2, with TRBD1 matching over 11 bases. CDR1 KGHSH and CDR2 LQKENI come from the germline V gene. The CDR3 extends over 15 amino acids. Unmatched junction bases numbered 8, after V lost 5 bases and J lost 6 bases. CDR3 DNA sequence: TGTGCCAGCTCAGCCGGGACAGGGGGTGTAGATGGCTACACCTTC. This codes for CASSAGTGGVDGYTF.

This rearrangement joins TRBV4-1 to TRBJ2-1; D is possibly TRBD1 (6 bases). This CDR3 is built from 13 residues. Trimming removed 3 bases from V and 7 bases from J, with 10 bases in between. Germline V gene sequence: CDR1 MGHRA, CDR2 YSYEKL. DNA for the CDR3: TGCGCCAGCAGCCATGTAGGACAGAATGAGCAGTTCTTC. This gives the protein CASSHVGQNEQFF.

The chain combines TRBV7-8 with TRBJ2-7, with TRBD2 identical over 11 bases. V shed 5 bases, J shed 4 bases, and the junction held 13 bases outside the gene matches. The V gene's germline CDR1 is SGHVS and CDR2 FQNEAQ. This CDR3 contains 17 residues. For the CDR3, the DNA is TGTGCCAGCAGCGACGCCGTAGGACTAGCGGGCAAATACGAGCAGTACTTC. Encoded protein: CASSDAVGLAGKYEQYF.

This chain links TRBV4-2 with TRBJ1-6, with no clear D. The CDR3 totals 16 residues. Trimming took off 0 bases at V and 7 bases at J, with 13 bases between the two ends. Germline values: CDR1 LGHNA, CDR2 YNFKEQ. CDR3 residues: CASSQDKEVRNSPLHF. As DNA, the CDR3 is TGTGCCAGCAGCCAAGATAAAGAGGTGAGGAATTCACCCCTCCACTTT.

This sequence joins TRBV1 and TRBJ1-1; no check of the table's D call, TRBD1, against the DNA was made. TRBV1 is a listed pseudogene. This CDR3 has 15 amino acids. The CDR3 DNA reads TGCACCAGCAGCCCCCCGACAGAAATGAACACTGAAGCTTTCTTT. This translates into CTSSPPTEMNTEAFF.

This chain connects TRBV2 to TRBJ1-2; D not resolved. Looked up from germline, CDR1 is SNHLY and CDR2 is FYNNEI. This CDR3 contains 14 residues. Trimming cost V 3 bases and J 1 base, with 9 bases left between them. The CDR3 DNA is TGTGCCAGCAGTGAGAACCGGGGTAACTATGGCTACACCTTC. It is translated as CASSENRGNYGYTF.

The chain uses TRBV19 and TRBJ1-3; D ambiguous. From germline, CDR1 is LNHDA and CDR2 SQIVND (reference sequence). This CDR3 is 16 amino acids long. Trimming left V 4 bases short and J 0 bases short, with 13 bases between. The CDR3 loop is CASSTRTPTSGNTIYF. CDR3 nucleotide sequence: TGTGCCAGTAGTACTCGTACACCCACCTCTGGAAACACCATATATTTT.

The chain is built from TRBV4-1 and TRBJ2-5; the match to TRBD1 covers 9 bases. The CDR3 is made up of 13 amino acids. Per the germline V gene, CDR1 is MGHRA and CDR2 is YSYEKL. V dropped 8 bases and J dropped 1; count of bases not matched to a gene: 2. The CDR3 here is CASGTGSQETQYF. The CDR3 DNA reads TGCGCCAGCGGGACAGGGTCCCAAGAGACCCAGTACTTC.

About this clone: The sample holds other DNA sequences that translate to the same CDR3. This rearrangement joins TRBV19 to TRBJ1-1; tentative D call: TRBD1 (5 bases). The CDR3 is made up of 13 amino acids. Trimming took 7 bases from V and 2 from J, leaving 11 bases between them. CDR1 and CDR2 (germline): LNHDA, SQIVND (reference sequence). The CDR3 here is CASTLGGNTEAFF. CDR3 nucleotide sequence: TGTGCCAGTACCCTGGGGGGAAACACTGAAGCTTTCTTT.

The sample holds one count of this clone. This rearrangement joins TRBV6-6 to TRBJ2-7, with D unresolved. The CDR3 loop spans 11 amino acids. CDR1 and CDR2 (germline): MNHNY, SVGAGI (reference sequence). V lost 5 bases, J lost 3 bases, and 5 bases lay in between. The CDR3 loop is CASSANYEQYF. The CDR3 coding sequence is TGTGCCAGCAGTGCGAACTACGAGCAGTACTTC.